The clone carrying this TCR beta chain was detected many times. No antigen is known for it. The record originates from a study of blood T cells in healthy people across ages. Then a second PCR, running about 6 to 12 cycles, was carried out with a sample-barcoded 5' primer and a J-beta primer mix. Each TCR beta cDNA got a 12-nucleotide random molecular identifier. MiXCR, applied by TCRdb to the 5' RACE reads, yields one record per CDR3 protein. The table lists 500,000 to 700,000 distinct CDR3 sequences, about 30% of them singletons. No fewer than 6 micrograms of total RNA were isolated from every sample. Study-wide results and caveats: In these data, TCR beta diversity tracked strongly with naive T cell percentage. Donor CMV status, an unknown factor, possibly confounded changes in expanded clonotypes.

There are 15 residues in the CDR3. Germline CDR1 is ENHRY and CDR2 is SYGVKD. The rearrangement links TRBV10-3 to TRBJ2-7; 7 bases agree with TRBD2. The better agreement between TRBJ2-5 and the DNA end casts doubt on the J call. This sequence was found in a woman aged 80 or older in good health. The sequenced material came from blood. In DNA form, the CDR3 reads TGTGCCATCAGTGAGTCCCAAGGGAGGGTACAGACCCAGTACTTC. Its protein is CAISESQGRVQTQYF.